This T cell receptor beta chain stems from a study of vaccination effects on CD4 cells after COVID-19. The CDR3 contains 15 residues. Germline assignment: CDR1 SGHTA and CDR2 FQGNSA. The germline V and J ends were trimmed by 2 bases and 2 bases, with 11 bases remaining between them. On this clone itself: The antigen remains undetermined.

Data came from immunoSEQ multiplex PCR; TCRdb stores just in-frame clones and leaves some out. This sample has around 60,000 clones; around 73% occur once, and the top ten carry roughly 1.2%. Antigen-specific CD4+ T cells were expanded (with viral peptide pools) by the ViraFEST assay ahead of sequencing. After roughly ten days in culture, the CD4+ T cells were isolated. It was two doses of either the BNT162b2 or mRNA-1273 vaccine that participants received. The chain joins TRBV7-2 to TRBJ2-3; D not certain. Sequenced here: CD4+ T cells from PBMCs cultured with HCoV-229E spike peptides, sampled after COVID-19 vaccination. This TCR was sampled from a human donor who received a COVID-19 vaccine. This CDR3 is CASSLLALTTDTQYF. The CDR3 bases are TGTGCCAGCAGCTTACTCGCCTTGACCACAGATACGCAGTATTTT.